The source of this T cell receptor beta chain is a study of blood T cell repertoires in COVID-19. V lost 4 bases to trimming and J lost 8 bases; unmatched junction nucleotides: 12. Germline lookup yields CDR1 SGHDT and CDR2 YYEEEE. The CDR3 is made up of 15 amino acids. In the original analysis: Amplification of reference gene primers provided the estimated nucleated cell counts. The method was immunoSEQ multiplex PCR; TCRdb's version includes in-frame clones alone and lacks a portion of them. V and J calls and clone size are as listed in that table; D and trimming were resolved from the DNA. Found here are approximately 200,000 clones, around 91% of them singletons; the top ten hold approximately 3.8%.

This sequence joins TRBV5-6 and TRBJ1-2; 9 bases map to TRBD1. The sequencing input was PBMCs or T cells enriched from blood (not recorded which). This sequence was found in a woman aged 18 to 35 in a cohort exposed to, infected with or recovered from COVID-19 (not recorded which). The CDR3 reads CASSGGQGAWMGYTF. The CDR3 DNA sequence: TGTGCCAGCAGCGGGGGACAGGGCGCGTGGATGGGCTACACCTTC.